This T cell receptor (beta chain) came from a study of HIV-infected children after antiretroviral therapy interruption. Study at large: Most participating children were previously exposed to EBV and CMV. Weeks 0, 48 and 150 were sampled under continuous treatment.

Noted treatment: PENTA 11 planned treatment interruption arm or continuous ART arm. The TCR library was built from RNA with a 3' RACE protocol and unique molecular identifiers. TCRdb re-analysed the 3' RACE reads in MiXCR, keeping a single row per CDR3 protein. The sample lists about 4,000 distinct CDR3 sequences; more than 4% were seen once. In its sample, this clonotype was seen many times. This clonotype was obtained from a pool of human donors with HIV. The input for sequencing was CD45RO+ CD8+ T cells from PBMCs, pooled from several time points, taken from a donor given antiretroviral therapy, either interrupted or continuous. Indicated subset: memory CD8+ CD45RO+ CD45RA- T cells.

The CDR3 DNA is TGTGCCAGCAGTTTAACGGGGGCCACTGAAGCTTTCTTT. It is translated as CASSLTGATEAFF. This chain joins TRBV28 and TRBJ1-1, with D possibly being TRBD1 (6 bases). The CDR3 has 13 amino acids. Trimming removed 2 bases at V and 4 bases at J, with 8 bases between. CDR1 is MDHEN and CDR2 is SYDVKM in the germline V gene.